Detailed here is one T cell receptor (beta chain). Clones were sequenced by immunoSEQ multiplex PCR, and TCRdb holds only the in-frame ones, with some missing. The table includes tens of thousands of clones, around 95% detected once. The sample belongs to a study of human versus mouse CDR3 diversity and MHC coevolution. Between the trimmed V and J ends, which lost 4 bases and 3 bases, there was a span of 14 bases. The length of the CDR3 is 14 residues. From germline, CDR1 is SGHRS and CDR2 YFSETQ. Sorting isolated naive CD4 T cells lacking CD45RO and expressing CD62L. Sequencing input: naive CD4+ T cells from blood. Regarding subset: CD45RO-negative CD62L-positive naive CD4 T cells. The sequence was collected from a person aged 30-69 years in good health. The rearrangement links TRBV5-1 to TRBJ2-7, with D perhaps matching TRBD1 (6 bases). As DNA, the CDR3 is TGCGCCAGCAGCATACAGGGTAAAGGCTACGAGCAGTACTTC. It encodes CASSIQGKGYEQYF.